This TCR beta chain originates from a study of vaccination effects on CD4 cells after COVID-19. Sequenced by immunoSEQ multiplex PCR; TCRdb stores in-frame clones only, minus some. This table holds some 20,000 clones, about 71% found once. There are 12 residues in the CDR3. The V end lost 2 bases, the J end lost 8 bases, and 7 bases lay between the germline ends. Study conclusions and caveats: Common cold coronavirus cross-reactivity was shown by only 1 of 255 vaccine-induced clones in healthy vaccinees.

In the case of this clone: Its target is unknown.

Before sequencing took place, the ViraFEST assay used viral peptide pools to expand antigen-specific CD4+ T cells. After roughly ten days in culture, the CD4+ T cells were isolated. Half-medium changes using IL-2 medium occurred on days 3 and 7. The chain uses TRBV12-3 or TRBV12-4 and TRBJ2-4; unclear D gene. The sequences come from CD4+ T cells from PBMCs cultured with HCoV-229E spike peptides, collected before COVID-19 vaccination. The sequence derives from a human donor who received a COVID-19 vaccine. The CDR3 sequence: CASSLYRDIQYF. The CDR3 nucleotides read TGTGCCAGCAGTTTATACCGGGACATTCAGTACTTC.